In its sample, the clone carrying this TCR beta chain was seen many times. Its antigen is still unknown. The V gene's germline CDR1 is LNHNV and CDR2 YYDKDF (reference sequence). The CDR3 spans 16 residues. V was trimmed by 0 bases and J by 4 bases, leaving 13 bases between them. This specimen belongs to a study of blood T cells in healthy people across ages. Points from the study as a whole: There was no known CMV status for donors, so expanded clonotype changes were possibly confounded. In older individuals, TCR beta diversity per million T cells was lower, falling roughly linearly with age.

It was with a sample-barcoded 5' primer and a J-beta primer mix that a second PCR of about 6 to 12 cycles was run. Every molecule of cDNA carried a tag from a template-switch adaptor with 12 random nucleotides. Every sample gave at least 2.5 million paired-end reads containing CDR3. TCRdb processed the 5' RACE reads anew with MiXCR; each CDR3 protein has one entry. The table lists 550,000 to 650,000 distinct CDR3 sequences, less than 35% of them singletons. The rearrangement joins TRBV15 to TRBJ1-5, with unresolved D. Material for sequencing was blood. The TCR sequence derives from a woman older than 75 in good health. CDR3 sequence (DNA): TGTGCCACCAGCAGAGATATTTGGACCGGGAATCAGCCCCAGCATTTT. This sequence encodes CATSRDIWTGNQPQHF.